This TCR beta chain was documented in a study of OX40 agonist ivuxolimab in advanced cancers. Study background: Earlier anti-PD-1, anti-PD-L1 or anti-CTLA-4 therapy was permitted; roughly 40% had received some. Three individuals attained partial responses, comprising one hepatocellular carcinoma case and two cutaneous melanoma cases.

The assay was immunoSEQ multiplex PCR, and TCRdb's table has in-frame clones only and misses some. The sample yields some 66,000 clones, less than 90% seen once. The V segment lost 6 bases and the J segment 11 bases; nucleotides outside the gene matches: 9. The CDR3 is made up of 14 amino acids. Germline assignment: CDR1 MNHNS and CDR2 SASEGT. The TCR sequence derives from an adult with an advanced solid tumor such as melanoma, head and neck, liver or kidney cancer. The sample was CD4+ or CD8+ T cells sorted from blood, taken in a trial of the OX40 agonist ivuxolimab. The genes are TRBV6-1 and TRBJ2-4, with TRBD2 matching 11 bases. CDR3 nucleotide sequence: TGTGCCAGCAGGTTGGGGCTAGCGGGAGGCCTTCAGTACTTC. It yields the protein CASRLGLAGGLQYF.